This TCR beta chain came from a study of T cell changes during pregnancy in multiple sclerosis (dated by TCRdb to between 2018 and 2021). As for the study more broadly: Changes in the T cell repertoire over the course of pregnancy were examined in this study in women with multiple sclerosis.

This clone showed up just once. Its target antigen remains unknown. Per-base qualities were not stored, and no clone one base away is much larger. The V end loses 0 bases and the J end loses 4 bases, and a stretch of 11 bases separates them. CDR1 is given as LGHNA and CDR2 as YSLEER, both from the germline V gene. The CDR3 sequence holds 15 residues, the cysteine and phenylalanine included. The only DNA kept is the CDR3, 45 bases in frame from the first base. The library was built by means of the immunoSEQ multiplex PCR assay. TCRdb limited this immuneACCESS table to in-frame rearrangements with V and J called. A share of clones is missing; checked studies link under half to unresolved V genes, and the rest is unexplained. Across this sample there are about 70,000 clones, with 92% seen only once. The leading ten clones occupy about 1.6% of the sample.

The sequence joins TRBV4-3 to TRBJ2-3, with a weak D call of TRBD2 (6 bases match). This clonotype originated in a female donor with multiple sclerosis, enrolled in a pregnancy study. The starting material was peripheral blood, obtained after pregnancy. The sequenced DNA: TGCGCCAGCAGCCAAGAATTAGGCGGGGCAGATACGCAGTATTTT. It is translated as CASSQELGGADTQYF.